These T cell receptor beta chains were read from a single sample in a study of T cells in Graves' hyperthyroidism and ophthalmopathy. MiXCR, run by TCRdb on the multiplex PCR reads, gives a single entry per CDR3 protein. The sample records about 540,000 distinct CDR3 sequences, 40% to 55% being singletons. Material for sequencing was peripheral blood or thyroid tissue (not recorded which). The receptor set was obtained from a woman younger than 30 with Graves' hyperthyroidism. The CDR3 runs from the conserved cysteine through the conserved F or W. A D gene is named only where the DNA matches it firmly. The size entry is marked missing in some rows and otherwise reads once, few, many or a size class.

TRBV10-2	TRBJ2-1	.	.	CASLDPTSYNEQFF
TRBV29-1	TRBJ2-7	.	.	CSVGPGEQYF
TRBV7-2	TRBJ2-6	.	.	CASSQFYTGANVLTF
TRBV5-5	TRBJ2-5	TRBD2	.	CASIRGGETQYF
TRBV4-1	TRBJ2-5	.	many	CASSQDEETQYF
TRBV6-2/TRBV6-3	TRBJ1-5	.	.	CATDSPNQPQHF
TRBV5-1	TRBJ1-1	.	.	CASSLWGESEAFF
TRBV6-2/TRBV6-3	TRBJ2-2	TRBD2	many	CATSGLAVRTGELFF
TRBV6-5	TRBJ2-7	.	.	CASSYSKQGLLPYEQYF
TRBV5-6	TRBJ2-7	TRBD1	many	CASSFTGESYEQYF
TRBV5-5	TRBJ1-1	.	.	CASSLGTGTIEAFF
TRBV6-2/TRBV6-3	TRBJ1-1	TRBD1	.	CASSRRQGPGTEAFF
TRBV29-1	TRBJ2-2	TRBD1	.	CSQADRGYTGELFF
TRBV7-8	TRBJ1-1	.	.	CASSLEGGVDTEAFF
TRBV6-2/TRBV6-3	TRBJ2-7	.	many	CASSSPIAGKTYEQYF
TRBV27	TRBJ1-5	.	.	CASSLSEYSNQPQHF
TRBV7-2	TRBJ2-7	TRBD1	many	CASSPGTVLSYEQYF
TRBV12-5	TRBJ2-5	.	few	CAHPGVYQETQYF
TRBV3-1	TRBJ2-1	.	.	CASSQDMGLYNEQFF
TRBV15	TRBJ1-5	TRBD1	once	CATSRDRGDRGNQPQHF
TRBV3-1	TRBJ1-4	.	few	CASSQAGQTVPIF
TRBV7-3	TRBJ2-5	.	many	CASSPNGEGAWETQYF
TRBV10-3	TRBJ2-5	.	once	CASSYKQGNQPQYF
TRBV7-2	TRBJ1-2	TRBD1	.	CASSLGTGTGYTF
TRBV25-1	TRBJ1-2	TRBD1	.	CASSEVGPTGGGYTF
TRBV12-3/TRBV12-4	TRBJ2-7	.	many	CASRVRESSYEQYF
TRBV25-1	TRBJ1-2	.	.	CASSQPGGRYGYTF
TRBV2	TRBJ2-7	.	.	CASSLDLESNEQYF